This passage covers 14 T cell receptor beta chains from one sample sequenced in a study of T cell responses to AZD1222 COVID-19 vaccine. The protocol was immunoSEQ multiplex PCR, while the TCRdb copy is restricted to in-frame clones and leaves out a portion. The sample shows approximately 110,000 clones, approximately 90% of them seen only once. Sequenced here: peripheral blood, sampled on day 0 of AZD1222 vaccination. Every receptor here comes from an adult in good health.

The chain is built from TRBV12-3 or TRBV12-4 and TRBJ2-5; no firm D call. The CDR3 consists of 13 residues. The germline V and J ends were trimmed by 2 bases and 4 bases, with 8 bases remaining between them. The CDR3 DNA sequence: TGTGCCAGCAGTTTACAATCCAGAGAGACCCAGTACTTC. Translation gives CASSLQSRETQYF.

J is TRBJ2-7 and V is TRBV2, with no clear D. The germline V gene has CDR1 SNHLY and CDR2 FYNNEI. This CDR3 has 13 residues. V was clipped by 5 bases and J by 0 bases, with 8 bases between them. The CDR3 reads CASSPGLSYEQYF. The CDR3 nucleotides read TGTGCCAGCAGTCCCGGCCTCTCCTACGAGCAGTACTTC.

The DNA for the CDR3 is TGTGCCAGCAGTTACGGCGGGGGGATATACGAGCAGTACTTC. It is translated as CASSYGGGIYEQYF. The chain links TRBV6-2 or TRBV6-3 to TRBJ2-7; 8 bases line up with TRBD2. J gave up 4 bases and V 2 bases, and 4 bases lay outside the gene matches. Germline V gene sequence: CDR1 MNHEY, CDR2 SVGEGT. The CDR3 loop spans 14 amino acids.

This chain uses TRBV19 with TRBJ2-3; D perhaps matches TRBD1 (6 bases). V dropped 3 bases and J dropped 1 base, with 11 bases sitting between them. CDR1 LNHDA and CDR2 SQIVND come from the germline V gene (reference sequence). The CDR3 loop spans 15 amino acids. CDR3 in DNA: TGTGCCAGTAGTATTACAGGGTGGGGCACAGATACGCAGTATTTT. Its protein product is CASSITGWGTDTQYF.

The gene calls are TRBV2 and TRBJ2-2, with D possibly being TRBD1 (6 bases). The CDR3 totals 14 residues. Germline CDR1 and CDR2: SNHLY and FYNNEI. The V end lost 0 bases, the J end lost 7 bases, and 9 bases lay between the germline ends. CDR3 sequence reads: CASSEAGADGELFF. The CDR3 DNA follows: TGTGCCAGCAGTGAAGCGGGGGCGGACGGGGAGCTGTTTTTT.

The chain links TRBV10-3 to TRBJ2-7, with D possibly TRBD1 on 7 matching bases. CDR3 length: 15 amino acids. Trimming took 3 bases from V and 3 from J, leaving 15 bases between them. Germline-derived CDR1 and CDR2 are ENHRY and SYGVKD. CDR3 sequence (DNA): TGTGCCATCAGTGACGACAGGGAGGTTCGCTACGAGCAGTACTTC. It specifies CAISDDREVRYEQYF.

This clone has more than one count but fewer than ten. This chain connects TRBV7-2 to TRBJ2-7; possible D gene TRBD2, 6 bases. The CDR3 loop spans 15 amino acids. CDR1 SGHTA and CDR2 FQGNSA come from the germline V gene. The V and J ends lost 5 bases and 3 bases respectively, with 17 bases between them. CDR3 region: CASSLYGGVDYEQYF. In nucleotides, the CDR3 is TGTGCCAGCAGCCTCTACGGGGGAGTAGACTACGAGCAGTACTTC. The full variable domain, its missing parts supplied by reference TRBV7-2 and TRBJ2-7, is GAGVSQSPSNKVTEKGKDVELRCDPISGHTALYWYRQSLGQGLEFLIYFQGNSAPDKSGLPSDRFSAERTGGSVSTLTIQRTQQEDSAVYLCASSLYGGVDYEQYFGPGTRLTVT.

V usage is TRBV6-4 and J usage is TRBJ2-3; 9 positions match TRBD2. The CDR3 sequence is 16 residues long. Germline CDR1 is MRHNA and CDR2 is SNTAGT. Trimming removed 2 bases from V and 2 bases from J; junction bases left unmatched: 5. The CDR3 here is CASSDRAGGATDTQYF. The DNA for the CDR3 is TGTGCCAGCAGTGACCGAGCGGGGGGCGCCACAGATACGCAGTATTTT.

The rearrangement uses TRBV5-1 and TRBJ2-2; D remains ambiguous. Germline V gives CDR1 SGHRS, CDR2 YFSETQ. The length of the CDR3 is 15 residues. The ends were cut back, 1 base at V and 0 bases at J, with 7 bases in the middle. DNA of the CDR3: TGCGCCAGCAGCTTGACAGATCCGAACACCGGGGAGCTGTTTTTT. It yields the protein CASSLTDPNTGELFF.

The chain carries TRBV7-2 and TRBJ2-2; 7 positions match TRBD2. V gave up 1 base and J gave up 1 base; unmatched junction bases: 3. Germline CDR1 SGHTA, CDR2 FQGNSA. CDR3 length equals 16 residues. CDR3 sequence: CASSLVAGENTGELFF. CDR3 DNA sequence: TGTGCCAGCAGCTTAGTTGCGGGGGAGAACACCGGGGAGCTGTTTTTT.

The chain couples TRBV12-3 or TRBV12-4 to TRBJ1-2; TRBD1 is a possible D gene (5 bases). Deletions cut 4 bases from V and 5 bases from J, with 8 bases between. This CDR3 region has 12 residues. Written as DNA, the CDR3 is TGTGCCAGCAGTTATCAGGGTTATGGCTACACCTTC. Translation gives CASSYQGYGYTF.

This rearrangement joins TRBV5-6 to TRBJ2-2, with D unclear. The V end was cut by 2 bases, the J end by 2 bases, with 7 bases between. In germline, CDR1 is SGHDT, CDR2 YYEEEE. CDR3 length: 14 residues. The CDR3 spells CASSFGGNTGELFF. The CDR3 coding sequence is TGTGCCAGCAGCTTTGGCGGAAACACCGGGGAGCTGTTTTTT.

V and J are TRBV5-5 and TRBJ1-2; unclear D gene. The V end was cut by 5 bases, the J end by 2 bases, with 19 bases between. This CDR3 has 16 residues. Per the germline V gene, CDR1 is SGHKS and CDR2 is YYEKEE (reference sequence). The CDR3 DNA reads TGTGCCAGCAGTCTATATCCGGGAGGAAAAAACTATGGCTACACCTTC. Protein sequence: CASSLYPGGKNYGYTF.

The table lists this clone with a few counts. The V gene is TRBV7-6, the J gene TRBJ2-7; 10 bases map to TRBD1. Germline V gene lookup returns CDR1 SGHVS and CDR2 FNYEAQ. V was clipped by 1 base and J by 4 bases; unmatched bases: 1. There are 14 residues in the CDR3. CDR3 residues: CASSLEDRGYEQYF. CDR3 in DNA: TGTGCCAGCAGCTTAGAGGACAGGGGGTACGAGCAGTACTTC.